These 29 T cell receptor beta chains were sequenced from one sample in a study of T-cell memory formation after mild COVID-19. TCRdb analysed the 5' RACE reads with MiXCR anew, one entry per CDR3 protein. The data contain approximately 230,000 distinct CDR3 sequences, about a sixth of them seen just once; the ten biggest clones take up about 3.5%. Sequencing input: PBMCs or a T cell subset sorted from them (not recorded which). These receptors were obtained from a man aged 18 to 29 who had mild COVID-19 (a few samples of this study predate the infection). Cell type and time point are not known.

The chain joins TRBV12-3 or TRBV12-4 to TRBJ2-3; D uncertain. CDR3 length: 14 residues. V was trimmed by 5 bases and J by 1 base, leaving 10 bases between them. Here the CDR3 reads CASSPWARTDTQYF. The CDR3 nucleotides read TGTGCCAGCAGTCCCTGGGCCCGCACAGATACGCAGTATTTT.

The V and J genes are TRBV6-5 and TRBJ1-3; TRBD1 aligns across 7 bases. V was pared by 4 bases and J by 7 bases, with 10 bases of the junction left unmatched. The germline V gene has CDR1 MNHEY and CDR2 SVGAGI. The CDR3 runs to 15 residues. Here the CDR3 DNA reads TGTGCCAGCAGTTCGGATCAGGGGGTATGGAACACCATATATTTT. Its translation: CASSSDQGVWNTIYF.

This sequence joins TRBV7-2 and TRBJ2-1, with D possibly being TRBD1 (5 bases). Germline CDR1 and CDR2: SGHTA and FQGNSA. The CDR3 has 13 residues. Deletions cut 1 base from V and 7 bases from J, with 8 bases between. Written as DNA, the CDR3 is TGTGCCAGCAGCTTAGGGGGCTGGAATGAGCAGTTCTTC. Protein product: CASSLGGWNEQFF. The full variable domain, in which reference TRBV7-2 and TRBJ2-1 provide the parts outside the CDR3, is GAGVSQSPSNKVTEKGKDVELRCDPISGHTALYWYRQSLGQGLEFLIYFQGNSAPDKSGLPSDRFSAERTGGSVSTLTIQRTQQEDSAVYLCASSLGGWNEQFFGPGTRLTVL.

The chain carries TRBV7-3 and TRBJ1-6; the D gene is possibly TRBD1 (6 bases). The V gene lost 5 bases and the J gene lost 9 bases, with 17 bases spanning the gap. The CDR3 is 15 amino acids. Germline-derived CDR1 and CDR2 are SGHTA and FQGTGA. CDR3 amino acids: CASSPSGGRGSPLHF. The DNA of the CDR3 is TGTGCCAGCAGCCCGAGCGGGGGGCGAGGTTCACCCCTCCACTTT. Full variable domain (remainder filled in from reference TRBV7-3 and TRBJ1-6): GAGVSQTPSNKVTEKGKYVELRCDPISGHTALYWYRQSLGQGPEFLIYFQGTGAADDSGLPNDRFFAVRPEGSVSTLKIQRTERGDSAVYLCASSPSGGRGSPLHFGNGTRLTVT.

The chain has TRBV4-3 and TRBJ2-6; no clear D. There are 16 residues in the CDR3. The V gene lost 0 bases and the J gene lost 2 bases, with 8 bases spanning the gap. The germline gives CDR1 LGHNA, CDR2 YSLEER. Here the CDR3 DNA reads TGCGCCAGCAGCCAAGATCCGGGCCCTGGGGCCAACGTCCTGACTTTC. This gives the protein CASSQDPGPGANVLTF.

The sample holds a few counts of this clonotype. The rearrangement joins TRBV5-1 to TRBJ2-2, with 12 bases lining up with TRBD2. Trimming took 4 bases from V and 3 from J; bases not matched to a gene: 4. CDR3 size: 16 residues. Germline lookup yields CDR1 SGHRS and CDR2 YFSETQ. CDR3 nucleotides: TGCGCCAGCAGCGCCCTAGCGGGGGGGGACACCGGGGAGCTGTTTTTT. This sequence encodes CASSALAGGDTGELFF.

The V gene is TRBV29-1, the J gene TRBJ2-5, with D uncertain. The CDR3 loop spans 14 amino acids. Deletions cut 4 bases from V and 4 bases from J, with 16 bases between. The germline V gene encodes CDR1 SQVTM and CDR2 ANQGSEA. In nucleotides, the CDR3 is TGCAGCGTTGGCCGGGTTTTGGTAGGAGAGACCCAGTACTTC. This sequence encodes CSVGRVLVGETQYF.

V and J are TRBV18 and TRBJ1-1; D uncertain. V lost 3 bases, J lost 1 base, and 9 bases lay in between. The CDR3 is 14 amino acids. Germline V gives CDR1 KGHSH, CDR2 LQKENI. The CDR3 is CASSPRSENTEAFF. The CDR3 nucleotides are TGTGCCAGCTCACCTCGCTCAGAGAACACTGAAGCTTTCTTT.

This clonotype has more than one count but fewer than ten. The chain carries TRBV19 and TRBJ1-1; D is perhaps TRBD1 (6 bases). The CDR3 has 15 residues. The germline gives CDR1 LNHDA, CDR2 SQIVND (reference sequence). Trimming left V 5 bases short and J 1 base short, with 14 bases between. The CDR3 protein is CASSLQGIGNTEAFF. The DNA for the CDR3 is TGTGCCAGTAGTCTACAGGGTATAGGGAACACTGAAGCTTTCTTT. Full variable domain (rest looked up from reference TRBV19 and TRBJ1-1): DGGITQSPKYLFRKEGQNVTLSCEQNLNHDAMYWYRQDPGQGLRLIYYSQIVNDFQKGDIAEGYSVSREKKESFPLTVTSAQKNPTAFYLCASSLQGIGNTEAFFGQGTRLTVV.

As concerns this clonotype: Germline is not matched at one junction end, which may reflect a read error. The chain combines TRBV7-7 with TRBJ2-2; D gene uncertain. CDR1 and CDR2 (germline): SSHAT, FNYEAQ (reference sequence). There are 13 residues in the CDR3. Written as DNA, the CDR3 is TGTGCTAGCAGCTTATTCAGTGACGGGGAGCTGTTTTTT. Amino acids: CASSLFSDGELFF.

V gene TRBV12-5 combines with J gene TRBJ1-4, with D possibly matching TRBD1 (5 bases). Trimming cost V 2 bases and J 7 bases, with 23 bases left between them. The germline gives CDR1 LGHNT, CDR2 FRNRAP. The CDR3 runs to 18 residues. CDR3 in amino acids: CASGLYRLAARGVEKLFF. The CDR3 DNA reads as TGTGCTAGTGGTTTGTATCGGCTCGCGGCAAGGGGCGTTGAAAAACTGTTTTTT.

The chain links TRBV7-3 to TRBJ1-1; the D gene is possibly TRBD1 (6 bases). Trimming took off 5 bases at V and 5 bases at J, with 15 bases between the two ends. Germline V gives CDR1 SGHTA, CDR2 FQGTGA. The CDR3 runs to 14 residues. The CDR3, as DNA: TGTGCCAGCAGCCCGGGGGCTAGATTGACTGAAGCTTTCTTT. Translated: CASSPGARLTEAFF. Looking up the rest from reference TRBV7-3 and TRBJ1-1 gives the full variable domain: GAGVSQTPSNKVTEKGKYVELRCDPISGHTALYWYRQSLGQGPEFLIYFQGTGAADDSGLPNDRFFAVRPEGSVSTLKIQRTERGDSAVYLCASSPGARLTEAFFGQGTRLTVV.

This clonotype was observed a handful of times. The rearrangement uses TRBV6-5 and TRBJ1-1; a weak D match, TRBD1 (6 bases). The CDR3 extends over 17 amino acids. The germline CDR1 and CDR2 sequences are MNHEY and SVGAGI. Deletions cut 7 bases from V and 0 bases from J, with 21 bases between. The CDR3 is CASTRAGQGNLNTEAFF. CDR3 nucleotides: TGTGCCAGCACTCGAGCCGGGCAGGGGAATTTGAACACTGAAGCTTTCTTT.

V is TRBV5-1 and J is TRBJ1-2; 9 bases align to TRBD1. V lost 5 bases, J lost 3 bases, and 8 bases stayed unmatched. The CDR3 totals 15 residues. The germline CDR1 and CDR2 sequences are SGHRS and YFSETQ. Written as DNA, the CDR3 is TGCGCCAGCAGACTTACAGGGGGCGCGGACTATGGCTACACCTTC. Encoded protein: CASRLTGGADYGYTF.

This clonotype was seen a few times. CDR3: CASSYWQNTGELFF. CDR3 DNA sequence: TGTGCCAGCAGTTACTGGCAGAACACCGGGGAGCTGTTTTTT. The J gene is TRBJ2-2, the V gene TRBV6-2 or TRBV6-3; D is undetermined. In germline, CDR1 is MNHEY, CDR2 SVGEGT. The CDR3 totals 14 residues. The V and J ends lost 1 base and 1 base respectively, with 4 bases between them.

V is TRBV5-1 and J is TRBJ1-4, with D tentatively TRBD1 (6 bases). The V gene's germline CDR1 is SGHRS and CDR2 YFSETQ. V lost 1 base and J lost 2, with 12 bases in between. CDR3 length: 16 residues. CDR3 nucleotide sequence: TGCGCCAGCAGCTTGACCTCAGGGGACACTAATGAAAAACTGTTTTTT. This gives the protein CASSLTSGDTNEKLFF.

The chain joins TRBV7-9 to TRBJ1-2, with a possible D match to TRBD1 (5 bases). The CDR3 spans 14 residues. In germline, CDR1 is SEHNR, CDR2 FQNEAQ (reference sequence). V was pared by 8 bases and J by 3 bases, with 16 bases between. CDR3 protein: CASALGQGDYGYTF. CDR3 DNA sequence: TGTGCCAGCGCACTGGGGCAGGGTGACTATGGCTACACCTTC.

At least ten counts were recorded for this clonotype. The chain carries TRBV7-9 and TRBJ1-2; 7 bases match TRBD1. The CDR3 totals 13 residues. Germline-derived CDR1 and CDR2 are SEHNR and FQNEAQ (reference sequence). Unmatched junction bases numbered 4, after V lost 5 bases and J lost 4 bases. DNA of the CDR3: TGTGCCAGCAGCCCGGGACAGCGCTATGGCTACACCTTC. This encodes CASSPGQRYGYTF.

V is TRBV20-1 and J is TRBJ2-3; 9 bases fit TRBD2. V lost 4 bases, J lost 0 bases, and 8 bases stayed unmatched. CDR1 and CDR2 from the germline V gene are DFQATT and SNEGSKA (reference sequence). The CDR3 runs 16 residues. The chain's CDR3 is CSAILAGAHSTDTQYF. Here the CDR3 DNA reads TGCAGTGCTATTTTAGCGGGGGCGCATAGCACAGATACGCAGTATTTT.

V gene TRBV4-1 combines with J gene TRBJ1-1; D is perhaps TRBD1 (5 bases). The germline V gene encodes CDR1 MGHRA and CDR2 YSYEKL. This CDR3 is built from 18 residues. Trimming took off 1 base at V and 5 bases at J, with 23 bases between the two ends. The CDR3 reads CASSQVGGPGGVGTEAFF. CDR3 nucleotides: TGCGCCAGCAGCCAAGTCGGTGGCCCGGGAGGGGTAGGGACTGAAGCTTTCTTT.

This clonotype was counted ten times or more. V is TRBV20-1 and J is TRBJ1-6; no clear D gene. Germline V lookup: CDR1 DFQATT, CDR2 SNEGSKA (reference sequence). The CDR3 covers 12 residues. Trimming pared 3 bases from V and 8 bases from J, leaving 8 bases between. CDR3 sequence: CSASTRYSPLHF. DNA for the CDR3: TGCAGTGCTAGCACCAGGTATTCACCCCTCCACTTT.

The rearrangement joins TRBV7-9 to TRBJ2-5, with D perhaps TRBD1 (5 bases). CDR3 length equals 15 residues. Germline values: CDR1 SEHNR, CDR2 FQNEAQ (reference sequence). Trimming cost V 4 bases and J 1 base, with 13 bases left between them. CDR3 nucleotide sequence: TGTGCCAGCAGCTCCGATGGGGCTGCCCAAGAGACCCAGTACTTC. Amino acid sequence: CASSSDGAAQETQYF.

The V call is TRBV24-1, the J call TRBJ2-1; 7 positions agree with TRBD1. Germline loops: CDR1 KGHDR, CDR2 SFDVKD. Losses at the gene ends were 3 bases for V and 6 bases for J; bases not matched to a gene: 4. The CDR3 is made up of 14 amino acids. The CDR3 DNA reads TGTGCCACCAGTGATGCCGGGACAGTCAATGAGCAGTTCTTC. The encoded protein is CATSDAGTVNEQFF.

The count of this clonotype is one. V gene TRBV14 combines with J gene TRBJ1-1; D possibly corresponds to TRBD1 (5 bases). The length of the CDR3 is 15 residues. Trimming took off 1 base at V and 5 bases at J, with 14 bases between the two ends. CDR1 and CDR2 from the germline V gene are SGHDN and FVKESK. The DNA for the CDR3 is TGTGCCAGCAGCCAAGTCTTCCGGGGGTTAACTGAAGCTTTCTTT. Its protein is CASSQVFRGLTEAFF.

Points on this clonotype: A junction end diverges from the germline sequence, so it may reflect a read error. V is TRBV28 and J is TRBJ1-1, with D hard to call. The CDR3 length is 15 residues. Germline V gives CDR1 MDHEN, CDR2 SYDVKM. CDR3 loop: CDSSFLGGLNTEAFF. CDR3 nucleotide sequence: TGTGACAGCAGTTTTTTGGGAGGGCTGAACACTGAAGCTTTCTTT.

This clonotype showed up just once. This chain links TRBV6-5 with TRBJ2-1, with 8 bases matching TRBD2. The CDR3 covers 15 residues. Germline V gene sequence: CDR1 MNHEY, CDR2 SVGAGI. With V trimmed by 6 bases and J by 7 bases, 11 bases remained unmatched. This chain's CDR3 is CASRTRGGIVNEQFF. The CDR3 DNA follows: TGTGCCAGCAGGACCCGCGGGGGGATCGTGAATGAGCAGTTCTTC.

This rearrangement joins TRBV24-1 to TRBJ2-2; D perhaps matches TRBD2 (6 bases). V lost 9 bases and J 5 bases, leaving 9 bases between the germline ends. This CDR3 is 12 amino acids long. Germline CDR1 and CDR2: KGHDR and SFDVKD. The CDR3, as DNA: TGTGCCACCGCTAGCGTTACCGGGGAGCTGTTTTTT. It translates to CATASVTGELFF.

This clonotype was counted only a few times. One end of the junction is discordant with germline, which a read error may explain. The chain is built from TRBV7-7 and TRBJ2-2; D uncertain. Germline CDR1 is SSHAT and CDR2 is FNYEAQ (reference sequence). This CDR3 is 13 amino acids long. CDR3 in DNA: TGTGCTAGCAGCTCGTCCGGCACCGGGGAGCTGTTTTTT. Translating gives CASSSSGTGELFF.

Here the CDR3 reads CASSQAPRGNTGELFF. In DNA, the CDR3 is TGCGCCAGCAGCCAAGCCCCCCGAGGGAACACCGGGGAGCTGTTTTTT. The V and J genes are TRBV4-1 and TRBJ2-2; D is unresolved. Germline-derived CDR1 and CDR2 are MGHRA and YSYEKL. The CDR3 contains 16 residues. V was cut by 1 base and J by 1 base, with 10 bases left in between.